This T cell receptor (beta chain) was identified during a study of cytotoxic CD8 clonotypes in ibrutinib-treated CLL. A note on this clone: Its antigen is undetermined. Its ends do not fully match the called genes, so a read error is possible.

Genomic DNA (roughly 1.8 micrograms) was obtained from cryopreserved PBMCs for construction of TCR beta libraries. This CDR3 region has 11 residues. The V gene's germline CDR1 is SGHAT and CDR2 FQNNGV. Using immunoSEQ multiplex PCR, the repertoire was profiled, and TCRdb retains in-frame clones only, with some absent. The repertoire holds 270,000 or so clones, with approximately 76% as singletons. Regarding the study as a whole: The study sampled sustained-remission and progressing patients at different times.

The rearrangement uses TRBV11-2 and TRBJ2-7; D is undetermined. Sequencing was performed on PBMCs, taken at disease progression, from a patient treated with ibrutinib. The TCR was taken from a human donor with chronic lymphocytic leukemia. The CDR3, as DNA: TGTGCCAGCAGCTTAGTGGACGAGCCCAACTTC. This translates into CASSLVDEPNF.